These T cell receptor beta chains were read from a single sample in a study of tumor-infiltrating lymphocytes in oesophageal squamous cell carcinoma. TCRdb ran MiXCR on the PCR reads and lists one entry per CDR3 protein. Of 5,500 to 6,500 distinct CDR3 sequences listed, about 14% were seen once; the top ten hold about 15%. Input material: esophageal tumor tissue. Receptor source: a male donor with esophageal squamous cell carcinoma. The CDR3 runs from the conserved cysteine through the conserved F or W. The D gene is left open where the match is weak. Part of the rows lack a size; the others show once, few, many or a class for expanded clones.

d_gene,v_gene,abundance,j_gene,CDR3aa,CDR3nt
NA,TRBV10-1,medium-sized,TRBJ2-4,CASTPPRGHKAKNIQYF,TGCGCCAGCACCCCCCCGCGGGGCCATAAAGCCAAAAACATTCAGTACTTC
NA,TRBV28,many,TRBJ2-5,CASSLWDPRDETQYF,TGTGCCAGCAGTTTATGGGACCCCCGGGACGAGACCCAGTACTTC
NA,TRBV29-1,NA,TRBJ1-1,CSVSTGAMNTEAFF,TGCAGCGTCTCGACAGGAGCTATGAACACTGAAGCTTTCTTT
NA,TRBV7-2,many,TRBJ2-2,CASSPGMGELFF,TGTGCCAGCAGCCCAGGGATGGGGGAGCTGTTTTTT
NA,TRBV6-1,many,TRBJ2-1,CASSRSSYNEQFF,TGTGCCAGCAGCCGAAGCTCCTACAATGAGCAGTTCTTC
NA,TRBV3-1,few,TRBJ1-5,CASSQDGHSNQPQHF,TGTGCCAGCAGCCAAGATGGGCATAGCAATCAGCCCCAGCATTTT
NA,TRBV7-9,medium-sized,TRBJ2-7,CASSLPGGYEQYF,TGTGCCAGCAGCTTACCCGGGGGCTACGAGCAGTACTTC
NA,TRBV7-9,many,TRBJ2-7,CASSLDGLYNSPLHF,TGTGCCAGCAGCTTAGACGGACTTTATAATTCACCCCTCCACTTC
NA,TRBV11-3,many,TRBJ2-5,CASSLGTGTKETQYF,TGTGCCAGCAGCTTAGGGACCGGGACAAAAGAGACCCAGTACTTC
NA,TRBV12-3/TRBV12-4,many,TRBJ1-6,CASSLQGNSPLHF,TGTGCCAGCAGTTTACAGGGTAATTCACCCCTCCACTTT
NA,TRBV5-5,many,TRBJ2-6,CASSLQVHPRSGANVLTF,TGTGCCAGCAGCTTGCAGGTCCACCCACGCTCTGGGGCCAACGTCCTGACTTTC
NA,TRBV12-3/TRBV12-4,few,TRBJ1-5,CASSFGAEAPQHF,TGTGCCAGCAGTTTTGGGGCTGAGGCGCCCCAGCATTTT
NA,TRBV6-1,many,TRBJ2-7,CASSEGAGSSYEQYF,TGTGCCAGCAGTGAGGGCGCGGGCAGCTCCTACGAGCAGTACTTC
NA,TRBV5-1,NA,TRBJ2-3,CASRRSGVLSQYF,TGCGCCAGCCGCCGTTCGGGGGTTTTATCGCAGTATTTT
NA,TRBV10-3,many,TRBJ1-5,CATTTGYSNQPQHF,TGTGCCACAACCACCGGATATAGCAATCAGCCCCAGCATTTT
NA,TRBV5-5,few,TRBJ1-1,CASRARTDGRSEAFF,TGTGCCAGCAGGGCGCGGACAGACGGGCGGTCTGAAGCTTTCTTT
TRBD1,TRBV7-2,large,TRBJ2-3,CASSRTGGFTDTQYF,TGTGCCAGCAGTCGGACAGGGGGCTTCACAGATACGCAGTATTTT
NA,TRBV7-2,medium-sized,TRBJ2-3,CASSSAQAGFTDTQYF,TGTGCCAGCAGCTCTGCCCAGGCCGGGTTCACAGATACGCAGTATTTT
NA,TRBV24-1,many,TRBJ1-2,CATSEGSPGVYGYTF,TGTGCCACCAGTGAAGGCAGTCCGGGGGTATATGGCTACACCTTC
NA,TRBV5-6,few,TRBJ2-5,CASSTFAGAEETQYF,TGTGCCAGCAGCACCTTTGCAGGGGCGGAGGAGACCCAGTACTTC
NA,TRBV5-6,many,TRBJ2-5,CASSLARDNQETQYF,TGTGCCAGCAGCCTTGCTCGGGACAACCAAGAGACCCAGTACTTC
NA,TRBV6-1,many,TRBJ2-7,CASRTLYEQYF,TGTGCCAGCAGAACCCTCTACGAGCAGTACTTC
NA,TRBV5-1,NA,TRBJ1-1,CASSIDPDGEAFF,TGCGCCAGCAGCATAGACCCCGACGGAGAAGCTTTCTTT
NA,TRBV30,few,TRBJ2-3,CACGEGGRVVDTQYF,TGTGCCTGCGGCGAGGGGGGGAGGGTTGTAGATACGCAGTATTTT
TRBD1,TRBV7-8,large,TRBJ2-3,CASRNDRGSTDTQYF,TGTGCCAGCAGAAACGACAGGGGGTCTACAGATACGCAGTATTTT
NA,TRBV7-8,large,TRBJ2-5,CASSLEDLQETQYF,TGTGCCAGCAGCTTAGAGGACTTACAAGAGACCCAGTACTTC
TRBD2,TRBV6-1,many,TRBJ2-3,CASSTKRGATDTQYF,TGTGCCAGCAGTACCAAGCGGGGGGCGACAGATACGCAGTATTTT
NA,TRBV19,many,TRBJ2-7,CASRGSLREQYF,TGTGCCAGTAGGGGGTCACTCCGCGAGCAGTACTTC
NA,TRBV7-2,medium-sized,TRBJ2-2,CASSLGAKTRANTGELFF,TGTGCCAGCAGCTTAGGAGCCAAGACTAGGGCAAACACCGGGGAGCTGTTTTTT
NA,TRBV7-2,medium-sized,TRBJ1-2,CASSLGPGSNYGYTF,TGTGCCAGCAGCTTAGGCCCAGGCTCTAACTATGGCTACACCTTC
NA,TRBV10-3,NA,TRBJ2-7,CAIRSGTSSSYEQYF,TGTGCCATCAGATCCGGGACGTCGAGCTCCTACGAGCAGTACTTC
NA,TRBV7-9,medium-sized,TRBJ2-3,CASSFIGTDTQYF,TGTGCCAGCAGCTTCATTGGCACAGATACGCAGTATTTT
NA,TRBV11-2,few,TRBJ2-6,CASSSQPVGVWLHLRF,NA
NA,TRBV4-1,NA,TRBJ2-3,CASSLSGGTDTQYF,TGCGCCAGCAGCCTCAGTGGGGGCACAGATACGCAGTATTTT
NA,TRBV24-1,medium-sized,TRBJ2-3,CATSRGDTQYF,TGTGCCACCAGTAGGGGGGATACGCAGTATTTT
TRBD1,TRBV29-1,NA,TRBJ2-5,CSVELDRGRSETQYF,TGCAGCGTTGAGTTGGACAGGGGGCGCTCGGAGACCCAGTACTTC
NA,TRBV11-2,many,TRBJ1-4,CASSLGGKKLFF,TGTGCCAGCAGCTTAGGGGGAAAGAAACTGTTTTTT
NA,TRBV5-1,few,TRBJ1-2,CASSVPAATYGYTF,TGCGCCAGCAGTGTTCCTGCAGCAACCTATGGCTACACCTTC
NA,TRBV11-2,medium-sized,TRBJ2-1,CASSPLGADYNEQFF,TGTGCCAGCAGCCCGTTGGGAGCGGACTACAATGAGCAGTTCTTC
TRBD1,TRBV5-1,NA,TRBJ1-2,CASSPGTENYGYTF,TGCGCCAGCAGCCCCGGGACAGAGAACTATGGCTACACCTTC
NA,TRBV7-9,medium-sized,TRBJ1-1,CASRRLNTEAFF,TGTGCCAGCAGACGATTGAACACTGAAGCTTTCTTT
NA,TRBV5-5,many,TRBJ2-7,CASSLERYEQYF,TGTGCCAGCAGCTTGGAAAGGTACGAGCAGTACTTC
NA,TRBV5-1,few,TRBJ1-4,CASSLVSSATNEKLFF,TGCGCCAGCAGCTTGGTCTCCTCGGCAACTAATGAAAAACTGTTTTTT
NA,TRBV6-1,NA,TRBJ2-1,CASSLVDRNSPLHF,TGTGCCAGCAGTCTCGTGGACAGAAATTCACCCCTCCACTTC